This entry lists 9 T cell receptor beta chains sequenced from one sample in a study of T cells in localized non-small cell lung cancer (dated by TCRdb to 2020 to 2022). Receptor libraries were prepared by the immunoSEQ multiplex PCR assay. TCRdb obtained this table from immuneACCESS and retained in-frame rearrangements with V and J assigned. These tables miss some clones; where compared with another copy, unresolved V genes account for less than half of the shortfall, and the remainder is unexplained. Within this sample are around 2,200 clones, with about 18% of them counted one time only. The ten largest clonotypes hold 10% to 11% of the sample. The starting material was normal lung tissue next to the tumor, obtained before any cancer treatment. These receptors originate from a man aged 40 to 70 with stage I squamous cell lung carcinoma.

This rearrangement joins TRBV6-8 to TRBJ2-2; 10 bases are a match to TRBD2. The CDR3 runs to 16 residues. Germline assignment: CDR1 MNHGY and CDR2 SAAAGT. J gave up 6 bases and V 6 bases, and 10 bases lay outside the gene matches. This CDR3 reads CASSLLGTSVPGELFF. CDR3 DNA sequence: TGTGCCAGCAGCCTGCTCGGGACTAGCGTTCCCGGGGAGCTGTTTTTT.

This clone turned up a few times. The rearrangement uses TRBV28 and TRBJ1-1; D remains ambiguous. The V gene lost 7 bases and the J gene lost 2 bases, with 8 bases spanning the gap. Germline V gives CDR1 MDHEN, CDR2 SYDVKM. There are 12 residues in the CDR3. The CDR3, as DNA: TGTGCCAGCAACGTCAGAAACACTGAAGCTTTCTTT. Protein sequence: CASNVRNTEAFF.

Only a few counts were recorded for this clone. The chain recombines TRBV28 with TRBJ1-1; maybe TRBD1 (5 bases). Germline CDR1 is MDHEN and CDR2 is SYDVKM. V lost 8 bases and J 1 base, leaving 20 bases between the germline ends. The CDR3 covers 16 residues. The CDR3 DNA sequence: TGTGCCAGCCGGGGCTCCGCCACGGGGTCGAACACTGAAGCTTTCTTT. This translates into CASRGSATGSNTEAFF.

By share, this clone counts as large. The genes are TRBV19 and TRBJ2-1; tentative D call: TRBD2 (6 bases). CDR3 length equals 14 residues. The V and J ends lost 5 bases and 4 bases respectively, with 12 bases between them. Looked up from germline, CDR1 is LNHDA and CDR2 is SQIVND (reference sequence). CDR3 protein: CASSLWDLYNEQFF. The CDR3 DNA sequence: TGTGCCAGTAGTCTGTGGGACTTATACAATGAGCAGTTCTTC.

The CDR3 loop is CASSSGPGNTIYF. For the CDR3, the DNA is TGTGCCAGCAGTTCAGGGCCTGGAAACACCATATATTTT. V gene TRBV6-8 combines with J gene TRBJ1-3, with TRBD1 as a possible D gene (5 bases). From germline, CDR1 is MNHGY and CDR2 SAAAGT. The CDR3 extends over 13 amino acids. V was shortened by 4 bases and J by 2 bases, with 6 bases between the two germline ends.

In DNA form, the CDR3 reads TGTGCCAGTAGTATGAGAGGAGGTTTGGGGTGGAATGAAGGAGAGACCCAGTACTTC. It specifies CASSMRGGLGWNEGETQYF. The rearrangement links TRBV19 to TRBJ2-5; a weak D match, TRBD2 (5 bases). Trimming removed 3 bases from V and 4 bases from J, with 27 bases in between. CDR3 size: 19 residues. CDR1 is LNHDA and CDR2 is SQIVND in the germline V gene (reference sequence).

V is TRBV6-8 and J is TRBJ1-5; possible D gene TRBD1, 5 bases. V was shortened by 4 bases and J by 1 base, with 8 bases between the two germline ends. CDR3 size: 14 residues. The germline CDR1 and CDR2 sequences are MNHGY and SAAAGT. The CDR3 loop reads CASSSRDSNQPQHF. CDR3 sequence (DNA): TGTGCCAGCAGTTCCCGGGACAGCAATCAGCCCCAGCATTTT.

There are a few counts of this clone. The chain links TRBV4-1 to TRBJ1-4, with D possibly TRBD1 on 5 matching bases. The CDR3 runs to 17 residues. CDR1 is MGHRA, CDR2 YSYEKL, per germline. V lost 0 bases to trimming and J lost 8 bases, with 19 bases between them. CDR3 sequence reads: CASSQEVSRGGEEKLFF. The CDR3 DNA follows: TGCGCCAGCAGCCAAGAAGTGTCGCGTGGGGGTGAGGAAAAACTGTTTTTT.

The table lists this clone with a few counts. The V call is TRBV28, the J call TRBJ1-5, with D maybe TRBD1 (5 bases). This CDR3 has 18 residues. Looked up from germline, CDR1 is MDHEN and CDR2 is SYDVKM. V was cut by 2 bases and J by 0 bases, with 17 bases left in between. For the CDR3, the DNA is TGTGCCAGCAGTTTACTACAATATCAGGGTTATAGCAATCAGCCCCAGCATTTT. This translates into CASSLLQYQGYSNQPQHF. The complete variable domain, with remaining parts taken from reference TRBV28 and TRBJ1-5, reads DVKVTQSSRYLVKRTGEKVFLECVQDMDHENMFWYRQDPGLGLRLIYFSYDVKMKEKGDIPEGYSVSREKKERFSLILESASTNQTSMYLCASSLLQYQGYSNQPQHFGDGTRLSIL.